This TCR beta chain came from a study of T cell responses to AZD1222 COVID-19 vaccine. Sequencing was performed with immunoSEQ multiplex PCR; in TCRdb, only in-frame clones are kept and a portion is missing. In the table there are 100,000 or so clones, around 80% of which are singletons. The study's findings and limits: Donors skewed white British and female; clonal diversity was possibly underestimated. Nearly half of unique spike-specific TCRs reportedly avoided B.1.351 and B.1.1.7 mutated regions.

V was clipped by 4 bases and J by 4 bases, with 19 bases between them. The CDR3 consists of 16 residues. The germline gives CDR1 SGHRS, CDR2 YFSETQ. This clone showed up just once. Its specificity is not known. Here the sequenced sample was peripheral blood, taken on day 0 of AZD1222 vaccination. The V call is TRBV5-1, the J call TRBJ2-3; D is unclear. This clonotype originated in an adult in good health. The CDR3 sequence is CASSRIRTQAADTQYF. As DNA, the CDR3 is TGCGCCAGCAGCCGAATCCGGACCCAGGCAGCAGATACGCAGTATTTT.